This T cell receptor (beta chain) came from a study of shared clonotypes between healthy human individuals. Broader study findings: With few donors, the genetic and exposure-history diversity represented was limited. Large depth notwithstanding, sorted-subset sequencing proved incomplete by rarefaction.

Germline V CDR1 and CDR2: LNHDA, SQIVND (reference sequence). The CDR3 is 13 amino acids. Trimming pared 10 bases from V and 4 bases from J, leaving 16 bases between. Remarks on this clone: What it recognizes is unknown.

Execution of the assay was at deep level. TCRdb's copy holds only in-frame clones and misses some; the assay was immunoSEQ multiplex PCR. Of 2 million to 2.5 million clones listed, 80% to 95% were seen once; the top ten hold approximately 0.39%. The chain recombines TRBV19 with TRBJ2-5; the D call may be TRBD1 or TRBD2 (5 bases each). Sequencing was carried out using naive CD4+ T cells from PBMCs. Described subset: CD45RA+ positively selected. The TCR sequence derives from a young man in good health. Some clones in this sample may be carry-over from other donors' samples. The CDR3 reads CATMRGWGETQYF. In DNA form, the CDR3 reads TGTGCCACCATGAGGGGCTGGGGAGAGACCCAGTACTTC.